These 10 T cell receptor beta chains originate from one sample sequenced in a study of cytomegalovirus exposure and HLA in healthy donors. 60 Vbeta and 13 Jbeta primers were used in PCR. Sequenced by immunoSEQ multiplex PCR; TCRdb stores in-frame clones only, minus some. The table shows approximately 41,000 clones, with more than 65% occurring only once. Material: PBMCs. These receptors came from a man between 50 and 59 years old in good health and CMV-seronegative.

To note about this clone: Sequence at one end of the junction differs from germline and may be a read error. The CDR3 DNA sequence: TGTGCCAGCAGGGGGGACAGGGGGCCGCAAAACTTC. Amino acids: CASRGDRGPQNF. This sequence joins TRBV28 and TRBJ1-2; TRBD1 agrees at 12 bases. Germline values: CDR1 MDHEN, CDR2 SYDVKM. CDR3 size: 12 residues.

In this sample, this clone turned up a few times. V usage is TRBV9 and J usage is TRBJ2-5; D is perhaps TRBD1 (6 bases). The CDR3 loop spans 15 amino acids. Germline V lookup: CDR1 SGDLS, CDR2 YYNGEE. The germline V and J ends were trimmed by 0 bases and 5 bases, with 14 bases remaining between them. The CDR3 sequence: CASSVGTTGTETQYF. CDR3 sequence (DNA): TGTGCCAGCAGCGTAGGTACCACAGGGACGGAGACCCAGTACTTC.

The CDR3 DNA is TGTGCCAGCAGTTTAGACAGCTTAACTAGCACAGATACGCAGTATTTT. The encoded protein is CASSLDSLTSTDTQYF. The rearrangement joins TRBV28 to TRBJ2-3, with D tentatively TRBD1 (5 bases). The V gene's germline CDR1 is MDHEN and CDR2 SYDVKM. V gave up 2 bases and J gave up 0 bases, with 12 bases separating them. This CDR3 comprises 16 residues.

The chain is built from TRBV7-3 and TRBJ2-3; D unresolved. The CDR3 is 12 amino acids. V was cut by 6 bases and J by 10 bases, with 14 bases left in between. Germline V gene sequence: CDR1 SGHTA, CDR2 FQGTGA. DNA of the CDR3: TGTGCCAGCAGGTCGACGGCCGGGTCGCAGTATTTT. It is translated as CASRSTAGSQYF. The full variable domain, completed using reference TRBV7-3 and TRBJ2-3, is GAGVSQTPSNKVTEKGKYVELRCDPISGHTALYWYRQSLGQGPEFLIYFQGTGAADDSGLPNDRFFAVRPEGSVSTLKIQRTERGDSAVYLCASRSTAGSQYFGPGTRLTVL.

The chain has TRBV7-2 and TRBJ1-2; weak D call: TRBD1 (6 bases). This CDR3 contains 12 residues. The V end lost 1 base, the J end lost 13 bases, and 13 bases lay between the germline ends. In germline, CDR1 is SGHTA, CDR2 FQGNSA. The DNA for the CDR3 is TGTGCCAGCAGCTTAGGTGAGGGACACGCCACCTTC. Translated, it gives CASSLGEGHATF.

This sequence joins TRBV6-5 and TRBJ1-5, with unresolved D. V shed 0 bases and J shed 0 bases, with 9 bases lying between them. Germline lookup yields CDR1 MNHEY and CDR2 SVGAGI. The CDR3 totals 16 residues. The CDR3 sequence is CASSYSRAYSNQPQHF. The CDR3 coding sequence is TGTGCCAGCAGTTACTCGAGAGCGTATAGCAATCAGCCCCAGCATTTT.

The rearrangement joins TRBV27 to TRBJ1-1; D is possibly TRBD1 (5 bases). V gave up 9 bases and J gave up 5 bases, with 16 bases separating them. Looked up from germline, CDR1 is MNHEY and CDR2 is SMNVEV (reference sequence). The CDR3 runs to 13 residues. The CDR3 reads CASQKTVITEAFF. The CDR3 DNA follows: TGTGCCAGTCAAAAGACAGTTATAACTGAAGCTTTCTTT.

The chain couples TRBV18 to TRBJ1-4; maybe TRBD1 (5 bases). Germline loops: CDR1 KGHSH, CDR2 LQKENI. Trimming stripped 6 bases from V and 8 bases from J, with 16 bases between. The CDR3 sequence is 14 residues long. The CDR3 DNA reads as TGTGCCAGCTCCCCCCGGCAGGGTGGCGAAAAACTGTTTTTT. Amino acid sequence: CASSPRQGGEKLFF.

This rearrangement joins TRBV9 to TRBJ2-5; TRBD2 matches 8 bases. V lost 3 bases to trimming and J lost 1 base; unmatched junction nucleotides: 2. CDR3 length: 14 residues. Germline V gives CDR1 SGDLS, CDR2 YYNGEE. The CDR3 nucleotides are TGTGCCAGCAGCGCGGCGGGGGGCCAAGAGACCCAGTACTTC. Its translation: CASSAAGGQETQYF.

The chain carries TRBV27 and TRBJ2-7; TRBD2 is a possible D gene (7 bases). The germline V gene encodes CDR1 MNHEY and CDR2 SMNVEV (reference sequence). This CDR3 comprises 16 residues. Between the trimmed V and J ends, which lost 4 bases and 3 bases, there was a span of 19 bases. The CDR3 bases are TGTGCCAGCAGTTGGGGGGAGGGCAGGGGCGGCTACGAGCAGTACTTC. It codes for CASSWGEGRGGYEQYF.